What follows are 6 T cell receptor beta chains derived from one specimen sequenced in a study of blood T cells in healthy people across ages. For the second PCR, which ran for about 7 to 11 cycles, a sample-barcoded 5' primer and a J-beta primer mix were used. TCRdb used MiXCR to reprocess the 5' RACE reads, holding one entry per CDR3 protein. This table holds 550,000 to 800,000 distinct CDR3 sequences, 21% found once. Source material: blood. These receptor sequences come from a man between 65 and 85 years old in good health.

The CDR3 nucleotides are TGTGCCAGCACCCGGGACAGGATTTACGAGCAGTACTTC. It yields the protein CASTRDRIYEQYF. The chain combines TRBV12-3 or TRBV12-4 with TRBJ2-7, with 8 bases fitting TRBD1. This CDR3 is built from 13 residues. The trim removed 7 bases at V and 4 bases at J, leaving 6 bases unmatched.

The CDR3 is CASKFDSGRTGELFF. CDR3 bases: TGTGCCAGCAAATTCGATAGCGGGAGGACCGGGGAGCTGTTTTTT. The chain has TRBV6-5 and TRBJ2-2; 10 nucleotides align to TRBD2. Trimming at V came to 7 bases and at J to 5 bases, leaving 7 bases not matched to a gene. Germline V lookup: CDR1 MNHEY, CDR2 SVGAGI. This CDR3 spans 15 amino acids.

The V call is TRBV7-6, the J call TRBJ2-5; 9 bases match TRBD2. The CDR3 totals 15 residues. Germline CDR1 SGHVS, CDR2 FNYEAQ. J was trimmed by 3 bases and V by 5 bases; bases with no gene match: 7. The CDR3 spells CASSKRASGEETQYF. CDR3 nucleotide sequence: TGTGCCAGCAGCAAACGGGCTAGCGGGGAAGAGACCCAGTACTTC.

There are a few counts of this clonotype. The chain couples TRBV9 to TRBJ2-2, with a tentative D call TRBD1 (5 bases). Germline loops: CDR1 SGDLS, CDR2 YYNGEE. The CDR3 consists of 15 residues. With 0 bases removed from V and 7 bases from J, the gap between germline ends came to 13 bases. This CDR3 reads CASSVAGIDSGELFF. The CDR3 region has the DNA TGTGCCAGCAGCGTAGCCGGAATCGACAGCGGGGAGCTGTTTTTT.

This chain joins TRBV27 and TRBJ2-7; 7 bases fit TRBD2. The CDR3 runs to 14 residues. The germline gives CDR1 MNHEY, CDR2 SMNVEV (reference sequence). With 5 bases clipped from V and 4 bases from J, the junction kept 8 bases outside the gene matches. DNA of the CDR3: TGTGCCAGCAGTGCCGCGGGAGTAAGATACGAGCAGTACTTC. Residues: CASSAAGVRYEQYF.

This clonotype was counted only a few times. This rearrangement joins TRBV5-5 to TRBJ1-1, with D maybe TRBD1 (6 bases). This CDR3 contains 14 residues. V lost 0 bases, J lost 3 bases, and 9 bases lay in between. Looked up from germline, CDR1 is SGHKS and CDR2 is YYEKEE (reference sequence). The CDR3 bases are TGTGCCAGCAGCTTGGGGGGGCGCGACACTGAAGCTTTCTTT. Encoded protein: CASSLGGRDTEAFF.